The rows below give T cell receptor beta chains drawn from one sample of a study of cytomegalovirus exposure and HLA in healthy donors. Generated by immunoSEQ multiplex PCR, the TCRdb table keeps only in-frame clones and is missing some. This table has roughly 110,000 clones, 60% to 85% appearing once. What was sequenced was PBMCs. The receptors originated from a male donor in good health and CMV-seropositive. Both conserved end residues are part of each CDR3. The D gene is left open where the match is weak. Expanded clones get a size class; other rows say once, few or many, or leave the size out.

d_call: .; v_call: TRBV7-2; clone_size: .; j_call: TRBJ2-3; cdr3_nt: TGTGCCAGCAGCAAAACAGGGCCCCCTAGCACAGATACGCAGTATTTT; cdr3_aa: CASSKTGPPSTDTQYF
d_call: .; v_call: TRBV18; clone_size: .; j_call: TRBJ1-1; cdr3_nt: TGTGCCAGCTCACCGGACAGACTCAACACTGAAGCTTTCTTT; cdr3_aa: CASSPDRLNTEAFF
d_call: .; v_call: TRBV18; clone_size: .; j_call: TRBJ1-1; cdr3_nt: TGTGCCAGCTCACCGACTCTGAACACTGAAGCTTTCTTT; cdr3_aa: CASSPTLNTEAFF
d_call: TRBD1; v_call: TRBV4-1; clone_size: .; j_call: TRBJ1-1; cdr3_nt: TGCGCCAGCACCTCACAGGGGTTGAACACTGAAGCTTTCTTT; cdr3_aa: CASTSQGLNTEAFF
d_call: .; v_call: TRBV6-5; clone_size: .; j_call: TRBJ1-4; cdr3_nt: TGTGCCAGTGCGGGAGGAACGGCTAATGAAAAACTGTTTTTT; cdr3_aa: CASAGGTANEKLFF
d_call: TRBD1; v_call: TRBV5-4; clone_size: .; j_call: TRBJ2-1; cdr3_nt: TGTGCCAGCACCAAGGGGGACAGGGGACCCTACAATGAGCAGTTCTTC; cdr3_aa: CASTKGDRGPYNEQFF
d_call: .; v_call: TRBV6-6; clone_size: .; j_call: TRBJ1-3; cdr3_nt: TGTGCCAGCAGTTACGGGGAGTTCTCTGGAAACACCATATATTTT; cdr3_aa: CASSYGEFSGNTIYF
d_call: .; v_call: TRBV11-2; clone_size: few; j_call: TRBJ2-5; cdr3_nt: TGTGCCAGCAGCTTGGCGGGACAGTACCAAGAGACCCAGTACTTC; cdr3_aa: CASSLAGQYQETQYF
d_call: .; v_call: TRBV28; clone_size: .; j_call: TRBJ1-5; cdr3_nt: TGTGCCAGCAGCGCGACAGTACTCAATAGCAATCAGCCCCAGCATTTT; cdr3_aa: CASSATVLNSNQPQHF
d_call: TRBD1; v_call: TRBV27; clone_size: .; j_call: TRBJ1-4; cdr3_nt: TGTGCCAGCAGTTCCCTGTCACAGGGGGCTCCTAATGAAAAACTGTTTTTT; cdr3_aa: CASSSLSQGAPNEKLFF
d_call: .; v_call: TRBV12-2; clone_size: .; j_call: TRBJ1-5; cdr3_nt: TGTGCAAGTCGCTTGGGAGGGGAGACTCAGCCCCAGCATTTT; cdr3_aa: CASRLGGETQPQHF
d_call: TRBD1; v_call: TRBV6-6; clone_size: .; j_call: TRBJ1-5; cdr3_nt: TGTGCCAGCAGTTACACAGGGGGCAGTCAGCCCCAGCATTTT; cdr3_aa: CASSYTGGSQPQHF
d_call: .; v_call: TRBV21-1; clone_size: .; j_call: TRBJ2-7; cdr3_nt: TGTGCCAGCAGCGCGGGCCGGGACAGGGACTCCTACGAGCAGTACTTC; cdr3_aa: CASSAGRDRDSYEQYF
d_call: .; v_call: TRBV5-1; clone_size: medium-sized; j_call: TRBJ1-1; cdr3_nt: TGCGCCAGCAGCTTGGAACAGGACACTGAAGCTTTCTTT; cdr3_aa: CASSLEQDTEAFF
d_call: TRBD1; v_call: TRBV11-2; clone_size: .; j_call: TRBJ2-1; cdr3_nt: TGTGCCAGCAGCTTACGCGCCCGGGACAGGAGGTACAATGAGCAGTTCTTC; cdr3_aa: CASSLRARDRRYNEQFF
d_call: TRBD2; v_call: TRBV30; clone_size: .; j_call: TRBJ2-3; cdr3_nt: TGTGCCTGGAGACCTACAGATCGGGCTAGCGGGCTCACAGATACGCAGTATTTT; cdr3_aa: CAWRPTDRASGLTDTQYF
d_call: .; v_call: TRBV2; clone_size: once; j_call: TRBJ1-2; cdr3_nt: TGTGCCAGCAGCAGGGGTTTAGGTAACTATGGCTACACCTTC; cdr3_aa: CASSRGLGNYGYTF
d_call: TRBD1; v_call: TRBV5-1; clone_size: .; j_call: TRBJ2-7; cdr3_nt: TGCGCCAGCAGCTTGGATCCAGGGGGCAGTTACGAGCAGTACTTC; cdr3_aa: CASSLDPGGSYEQYF
d_call: TRBD1; v_call: TRBV15; clone_size: .; j_call: TRBJ2-7; cdr3_nt: TGTGCCACCAGCAGCCCTCAGGACAGGACGGGTGGGTTCGGGTACGAGCAGTACTTC; cdr3_aa: CATSSPQDRTGGFGYEQYF
d_call: .; v_call: TRBV5-1; clone_size: .; j_call: TRBJ1-4; cdr3_nt: TGCGCCAGCAAGGAGGGGTCGTTGGGTGAAAAACTGTTTTTT; cdr3_aa: CASKEGSLGEKLFF
d_call: TRBD1; v_call: TRBV19; clone_size: .; j_call: TRBJ1-3; cdr3_nt: TGTGCCAGTAGAAAACCGGGACAGGGGACGAACACCATATATTTT; cdr3_aa: CASRKPGQGTNTIYF
d_call: .; v_call: TRBV6-6; clone_size: .; j_call: TRBJ1-1; cdr3_nt: TGTGCCAGCAGCCGACTTAAGGACACTGAAGCTTTCTTT; cdr3_aa: CASSRLKDTEAFF
d_call: .; v_call: TRBV5-6; clone_size: .; j_call: TRBJ2-7; cdr3_nt: TGTGCCAGCAGCAGCATGGGGAGAGACTACGAGCAGTACTTC; cdr3_aa: CASSSMGRDYEQYF
d_call: TRBD1; v_call: TRBV14; clone_size: .; j_call: TRBJ2-5; cdr3_nt: TGTGCCAGCAGCCACATTACAGGGGGCACGGAGACCCAGTACTTC; cdr3_aa: CASSHITGGTETQYF
d_call: TRBD1; v_call: TRBV5-1; clone_size: .; j_call: TRBJ2-7; cdr3_nt: TGCGCCAGCAGCAACAGACAGGGTCCCTACGAGCAGTACTTC; cdr3_aa: CASSNRQGPYEQYF
d_call: .; v_call: TRBV4-2; clone_size: .; j_call: TRBJ2-1; cdr3_nt: TGTGCCAGCAGCCAACATAATATAGCCGCCGACGCCTACAATGAGCAGTTCTTC; cdr3_aa: CASSQHNIAADAYNEQFF
d_call: TRBD1; v_call: TRBV7-6; clone_size: .; j_call: TRBJ2-3; cdr3_nt: TGTGCCAGCAGCTTAGCTGGGACAGGGACAGATACGCAGTATTTT; cdr3_aa: CASSLAGTGTDTQYF
d_call: TRBD2; v_call: TRBV7-7; clone_size: once; j_call: TRBJ2-3; cdr3_nt: TGTGCTAGCAGTTTCAGCGGGAGGGCCGGAGATACGCAGTATTTT; cdr3_aa: CASSFSGRAGDTQYF
d_call: TRBD1; v_call: TRBV5-1; clone_size: .; j_call: TRBJ2-1; cdr3_nt: TGCGCCAGCAGCATCGACAGGGGGGGTGAGCAGTTCTTC; cdr3_aa: CASSIDRGGEQFF
d_call: TRBD1; v_call: TRBV7-9; clone_size: few; j_call: TRBJ1-4; cdr3_nt: TGTGCCAGCAGCTTAGGCGGACAGGGGGCGCGGGAAAAACTGTTTTTT; cdr3_aa: CASSLGGQGAREKLFF
d_call: .; v_call: TRBV5-1; clone_size: .; j_call: TRBJ1-1; cdr3_nt: TGCGCCAGCAGCCCAGTCGCGGGGACTGAAGCTTTCTTT; cdr3_aa: CASSPVAGTEAFF
d_call: .; v_call: TRBV19; clone_size: once; j_call: TRBJ2-3; cdr3_nt: TGTGCCAGTAGTCTCCAGGGTTGGGATACGCAGTATTTT; cdr3_aa: CASSLQGWDTQYF
d_call: TRBD1; v_call: TRBV27; clone_size: .; j_call: TRBJ2-2; cdr3_nt: TGTGCCAGCAGTAAGTTACCCGGGACAGACTACACCGGGGAGCTGTTTTTT; cdr3_aa: CASSKLPGTDYTGELFF
d_call: TRBD1; v_call: TRBV6-5; clone_size: .; j_call: TRBJ1-5; cdr3_nt: TGTGCCAGCAGTCGACAGGGGACTAGCAATCAGCCCCAGCATTTT; cdr3_aa: CASSRQGTSNQPQHF
d_call: TRBD2; v_call: TRBV7-3; clone_size: .; j_call: TRBJ2-2; cdr3_nt: TGTGCCAGCAGCTTTACGGGAGGGGACACCGGGGAGCTGTTTTTT; cdr3_aa: CASSFTGGDTGELFF
d_call: .; v_call: TRBV29-1; clone_size: .; j_call: TRBJ2-2; cdr3_nt: TGCAGCGTCGCCTCCGGGATCACGAACACCGGGGAGCTGTTTTTT; cdr3_aa: CSVASGITNTGELFF
d_call: .; v_call: TRBV20-1; clone_size: .; j_call: TRBJ1-4; cdr3_nt: TGCAGTGCTAGAGGGCGGGAAAAACTGTTTTTT; cdr3_aa: CSARGREKLFF
d_call: .; v_call: TRBV11-3; clone_size: .; j_call: TRBJ2-3; cdr3_nt: TGTGCCAGCAGCTTAGTATCGTCGGATACGCAGTATTTT; cdr3_aa: CASSLVSSDTQYF
d_call: TRBD1; v_call: TRBV27; clone_size: .; j_call: TRBJ2-7; cdr3_nt: TGTGCCAGCAGAGCCTCTTCAGGGGGCGCGTACGAGCAGTACTTC; cdr3_aa: CASRASSGGAYEQYF
d_call: TRBD1; v_call: TRBV4-3; clone_size: .; j_call: TRBJ2-7; cdr3_nt: TGCGCCAGCAGCCATGGAGTTGGACAGGACTCCTACGAGCAGTACTTC; cdr3_aa: CASSHGVGQDSYEQYF
d_call: .; v_call: TRBV6-6; clone_size: .; j_call: TRBJ2-5; cdr3_nt: TGTGCCAGCAGTTTAGACCGTACAGCGGGAGAGACCCAGTACTTC; cdr3_aa: CASSLDRTAGETQYF
d_call: TRBD1; v_call: TRBV18; clone_size: .; j_call: TRBJ2-1; cdr3_nt: TGTGCCAGCTCACTTAGGACAGGGGGCGTAACAACCCCCAATGAGCAGTTCTTC; cdr3_aa: CASSLRTGGVTTPNEQFF
d_call: .; v_call: TRBV19; clone_size: .; j_call: TRBJ2-3; cdr3_nt: TGTGCCAGTAGGCGAGAAGACTATAGATCAGATACGCAGTATTTT; cdr3_aa: CASRREDYRSDTQYF
d_call: .; v_call: TRBV30; clone_size: once; j_call: TRBJ2-1; cdr3_nt: TGTGCCTGGAGTGTATCTTGGGAGGGGGGTACTAACAATGAGCAGTTCTTC; cdr3_aa: CAWSVSWEGGTNNEQFF
d_call: TRBD2; v_call: TRBV7-3; clone_size: .; j_call: TRBJ2-1; cdr3_nt: TGTGCCAGCAGCTCGGAACCGGGACTAGCGGGAGGAGAGTACAATGAGCAGTTCTTC; cdr3_aa: CASSSEPGLAGGEYNEQFF
d_call: .; v_call: TRBV5-1; clone_size: few; j_call: TRBJ2-7; cdr3_nt: TGCGCCAGCGGTGCATCGGGGTCCTACGAGCAGTACTTC; cdr3_aa: CASGASGSYEQYF